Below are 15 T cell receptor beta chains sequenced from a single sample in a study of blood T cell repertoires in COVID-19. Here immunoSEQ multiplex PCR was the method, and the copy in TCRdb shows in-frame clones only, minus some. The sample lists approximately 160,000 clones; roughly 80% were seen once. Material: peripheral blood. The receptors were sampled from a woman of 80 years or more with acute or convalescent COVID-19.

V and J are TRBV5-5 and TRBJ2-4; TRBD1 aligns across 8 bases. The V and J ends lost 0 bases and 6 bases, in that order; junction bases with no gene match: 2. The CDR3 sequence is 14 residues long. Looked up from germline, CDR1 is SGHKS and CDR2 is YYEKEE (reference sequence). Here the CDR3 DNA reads TGTGCCAGCAGCTTGGGACAGGGGTTAAACATTCAGTACTTC. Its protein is CASSLGQGLNIQYF.

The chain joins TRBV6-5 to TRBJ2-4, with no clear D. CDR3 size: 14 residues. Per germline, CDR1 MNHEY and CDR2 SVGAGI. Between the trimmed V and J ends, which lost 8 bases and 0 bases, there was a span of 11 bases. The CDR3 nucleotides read TGTGCCAGCGATTTGGGCCCAGCCAAAAACATTCAGTACTTC. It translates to CASDLGPAKNIQYF.

The CDR3 spells CASSPTLAGGSDTQYF. The DNA of the CDR3 is TGCGCCAGCAGTCCCACGCTAGCGGGAGGATCAGATACGCAGTATTTT. This rearrangement joins TRBV10-1 to TRBJ2-3; 11 bases line up with TRBD2. This CDR3 is 16 amino acids long. With 5 bases clipped from V and 4 bases from J, the junction kept 8 bases outside the gene matches. CDR1 is WNHNN and CDR2 is SYGVQD in the germline V gene (reference sequence).

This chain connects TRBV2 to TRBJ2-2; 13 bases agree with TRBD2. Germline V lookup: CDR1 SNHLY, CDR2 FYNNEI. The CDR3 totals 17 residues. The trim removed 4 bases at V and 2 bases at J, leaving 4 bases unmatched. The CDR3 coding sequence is TGTGCCAGCAGTGCGGGACTAGCGGGGACAAACACCGGGGAGCTGTTTTTT. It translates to CASSAGLAGTNTGELFF.

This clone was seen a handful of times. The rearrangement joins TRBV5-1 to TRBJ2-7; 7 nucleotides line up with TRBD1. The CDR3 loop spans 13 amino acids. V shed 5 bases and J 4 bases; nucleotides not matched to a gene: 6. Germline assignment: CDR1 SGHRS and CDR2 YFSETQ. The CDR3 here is CASRQGQSYEQYF. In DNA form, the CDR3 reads TGCGCCAGCAGACAGGGACAGTCTTACGAGCAGTACTTC.

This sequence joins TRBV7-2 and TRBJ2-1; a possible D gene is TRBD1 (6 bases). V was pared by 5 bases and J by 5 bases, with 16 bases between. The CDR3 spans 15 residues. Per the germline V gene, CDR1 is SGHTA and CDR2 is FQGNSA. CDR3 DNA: TGTGCCAGCAGCCAGGGGACGCCCACTCACAATGAGCAGTTCTTC. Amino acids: CASSQGTPTHNEQFF.

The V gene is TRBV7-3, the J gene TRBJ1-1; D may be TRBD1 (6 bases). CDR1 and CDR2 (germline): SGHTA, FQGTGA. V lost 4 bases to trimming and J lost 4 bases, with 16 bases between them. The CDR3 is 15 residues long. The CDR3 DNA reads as TGTGCCAGCAGCTCCTCGGGGGGCGCAGGCACTGAAGCTTTCTTT. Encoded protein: CASSSSGGAGTEAFF.

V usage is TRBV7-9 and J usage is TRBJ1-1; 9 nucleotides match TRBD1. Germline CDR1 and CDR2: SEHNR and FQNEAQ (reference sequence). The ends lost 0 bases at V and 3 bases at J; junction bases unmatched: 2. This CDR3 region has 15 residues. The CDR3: CASSLAGQGYTEAFF. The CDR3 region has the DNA TGTGCCAGCAGCTTAGCGGGACAGGGATACACTGAAGCTTTCTTT.

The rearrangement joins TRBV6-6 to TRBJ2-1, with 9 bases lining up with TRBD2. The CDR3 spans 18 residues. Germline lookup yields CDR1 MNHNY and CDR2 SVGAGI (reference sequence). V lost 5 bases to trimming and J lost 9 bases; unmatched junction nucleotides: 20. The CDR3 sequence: CASSQLLSTSGSGGEQFF. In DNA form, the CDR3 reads TGTGCCAGCAGTCAACTCCTCTCGACTAGCGGAAGTGGGGGTGAGCAGTTCTTC.

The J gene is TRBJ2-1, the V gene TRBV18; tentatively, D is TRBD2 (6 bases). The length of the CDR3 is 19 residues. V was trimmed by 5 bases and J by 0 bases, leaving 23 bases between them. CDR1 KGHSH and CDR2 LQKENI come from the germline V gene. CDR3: CASSLGGGLLMSSYNEQFF. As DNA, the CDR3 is TGTGCCAGCTCATTGGGAGGCGGGCTCCTGATGAGCTCCTACAATGAGCAGTTCTTC.

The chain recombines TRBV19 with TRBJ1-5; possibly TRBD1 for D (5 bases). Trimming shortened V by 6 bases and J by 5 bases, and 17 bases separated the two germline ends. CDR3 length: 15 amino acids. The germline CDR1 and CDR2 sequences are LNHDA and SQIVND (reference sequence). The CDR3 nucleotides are TGTGCCAGTAGAAGGCCCGGGAGGGACGATCAGCCCCAGCATTTT. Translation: CASRRPGRDDQPQHF.

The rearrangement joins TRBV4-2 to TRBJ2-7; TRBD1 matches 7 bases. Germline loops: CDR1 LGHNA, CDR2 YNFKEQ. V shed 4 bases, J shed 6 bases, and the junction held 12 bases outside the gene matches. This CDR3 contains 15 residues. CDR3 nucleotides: TGTGCCAGCAGCCCTCGATTGACAGGGTATGGCGAGCAGTACTTC. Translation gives CASSPRLTGYGEQYF.

CDR3 sequence (DNA): TGTGCCAGCAGCTTCAGGGGGCTCCCTTCTGAAGCTTTCTTT. Amino acid sequence: CASSFRGLPSEAFF. The chain employs TRBV7-2 and TRBJ1-1; 8 bases map to TRBD1. The CDR3 covers 14 residues. The germline V gene encodes CDR1 SGHTA and CDR2 FQGNSA. The V gene end was trimmed by 3 bases and the J gene end by 6 bases; junction bases not matched to a gene: 6.

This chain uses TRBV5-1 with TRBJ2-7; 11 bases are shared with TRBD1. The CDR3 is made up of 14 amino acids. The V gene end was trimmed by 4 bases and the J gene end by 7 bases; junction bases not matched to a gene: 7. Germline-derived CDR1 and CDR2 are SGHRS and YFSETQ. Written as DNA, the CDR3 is TGCGCCAGCAGCCAGGACAGGGGGCGGTTTGAGCAGTACTTC. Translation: CASSQDRGRFEQYF.

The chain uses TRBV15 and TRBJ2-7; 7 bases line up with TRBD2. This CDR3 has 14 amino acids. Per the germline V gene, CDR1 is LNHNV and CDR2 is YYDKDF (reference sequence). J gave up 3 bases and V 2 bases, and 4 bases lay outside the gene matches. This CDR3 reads CATSRPGGSYEQYF. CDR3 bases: TGTGCCACCAGCAGACCGGGAGGAAGCTACGAGCAGTACTTC.